The clone carrying this T cell receptor (beta chain) was recorded at least ten times. This record comes from a study of naive and memory T cell subsets. The beta constant-region primer was an equimolar mix of two oligonucleotides covering TRBC1 and TRBC2. Four rounds of PCR amplified the ligated cDNA using nested alpha and beta constant-region primers plus SP2. TCRdb processed the UMI-ligation and nested PCR reads anew with MiXCR; each CDR3 protein has one entry. The sample shows approximately 16,000 distinct CDR3 sequences, approximately 8.6% of them seen only once. CD4 T cells were positively selected, then CD8 T cells from the CD4-negative fraction. Sequencing was carried out using central memory CD8+ T cells from blood. This receptor was obtained from a human donor in good health.

CDR3 bases: TGCAGTGCTAGAAGGAGCTCCTACAATGAGCAGTTCTTC. Protein sequence: CSARRSSYNEQFF. The chain carries TRBV20-1 and TRBJ2-1, with unresolved D. CDR3 size: 13 residues. With 2 bases removed from V and 0 bases from J, the gap between germline ends came to 5 bases. Germline V CDR1 and CDR2: DFQATT, SNEGSKA (reference sequence).